This T cell receptor beta chain is drawn from a study of blood T cell repertoires in COVID-19. Study-level information: Sources were T cells, B-cell-depleted T cells, or PBMCs; the material itself was cDNA or gDNA.

A single count supports this clone. Authors' methods: Estimation of nucleated cell counts was performed using reference gene primer amplification. This table comes from immunoSEQ multiplex PCR, and its TCRdb copy is limited to in-frame clones, with some not included. Clone size and the V and J calls come from that table; the DNA yielded D and trimming. The data show 80,000 to 95,000 clones, about nine tenths seen once. CDR3 length equals 13 residues. V lost 3 bases to trimming and J lost 6 bases; unmatched junction nucleotides: 7. CDR1 is GTSNPN and CDR2 is SVGIG in the germline V gene (reference sequence).

The rearrangement links TRBV30 to TRBJ1-2; TRBD1 matches 7 bases. The TCR was taken from a man aged 50 or older with active or convalescent COVID-19. The sequenced sample was peripheral blood. CDR3 loop: CAWSLGTANGYTF. CDR3 bases: TGTGCCTGGAGCCTGGGGACAGCGAATGGCTACACCTTC.